A single sample is the source of the 13 T cell receptor beta chains below, sequenced in a study of patients and donors after allogeneic stem cell transplantation. Using its own MiXCR run on the RT-PCR reads, TCRdb lists one record per CDR3 protein. The data show approximately 200,000 distinct CDR3 sequences, roughly 15% seen once. The sequenced sample was blood, either unsorted or a sorted T cell fraction (not recorded which). These receptors were collected from a human donor who was either an allogeneic HSCT recipient or a stem cell or donor lymphocyte infusion donor (not recorded which). It is not recorded whose cells these are; they may come from a transplant donor.

In its sample, this clonotype was seen many times. J is TRBJ1-5 and V is TRBV7-2; the match to TRBD1 covers 8 bases. V dropped 1 base and J dropped 4; count of bases not matched to a gene: 3. Germline CDR1 SGHTA, CDR2 FQGNSA. The length of the CDR3 is 15 residues. The CDR3, as DNA: TGTGCCAGCAGCTTAGTGGGGACAGGAAATCAGCCCCAGCATTTT. Protein: CASSLVGTGNQPQHF.

CDR3 amino acids: CASSEASYGYTF. CDR3 bases: TGTGCCAGCAGTGAAGCCTCCTATGGCTACACCTTC. The chain links TRBV2 to TRBJ1-2; D not certain. Germline V CDR1 and CDR2: SNHLY, FYNNEI. The CDR3 consists of 12 residues. V lost 0 bases to trimming and J lost 4 bases, with 3 bases between them.

The rearrangement joins TRBV19 to TRBJ2-3; D may be TRBD1 (5 bases). CDR3 length: 16 residues. Trimming removed 3 bases from V and 2 bases from J, with 15 bases in between. Germline-derived CDR1 and CDR2 are LNHDA and SQIVND (reference sequence). CDR3 sequence (DNA): TGTGCCAGTAGTATGCGGTTAGAAGGGGTCACAGATACGCAGTATTTT. Protein: CASSMRLEGVTDTQYF.

The sample holds a few counts of this clonotype. V gene TRBV5-5 combines with J gene TRBJ1-5; TRBD1 is a possible D gene (5 bases). Trimming shortened V by 4 bases and J by 2 bases, and 13 bases separated the two germline ends. Germline CDR1 and CDR2: SGHKS and YYEKEE (reference sequence). CDR3 length equals 15 residues. The CDR3 nucleotides are TGTGCCAGCAGCAGCCGTTGGGGGGGCAATCAGCCCCAGCATTTT. Encoded protein: CASSSRWGGNQPQHF.

This clonotype was counted only a few times. In DNA, the CDR3 is TGTGCCAGCAGCGAGGACCTCCGTCCGAACACCGGGGAGCTGTTTTTT. The encoded protein is CASSEDLRPNTGELFF. The chain employs TRBV7-9 and TRBJ2-2; D gene unclear. The V gene's germline CDR1 is SEHNR and CDR2 FQNEAQ (reference sequence). Trimming took off 5 bases at V and 0 bases at J, with 13 bases between the two ends. The CDR3 runs to 16 residues.

The V call is TRBV4-1, the J call TRBJ2-7, with D unclear. Trimming stripped 2 bases from V and 0 bases from J, with 8 bases between. Germline lookup yields CDR1 MGHRA and CDR2 YSYEKL. The CDR3 has 14 residues. The CDR3 region has the DNA TGCGCCAGCAGCCAACCCAGACTCTCCTACGAGCAGTACTTC. It codes for CASSQPRLSYEQYF.

Many counts were recorded for this clonotype. This chain joins TRBV6-5 and TRBJ1-2; no reliable D call. Germline CDR1 and CDR2: MNHEY and SVGAGI. Trimming removed 6 bases at V and 5 bases at J, with 7 bases between. The CDR3 is made up of 11 amino acids. The CDR3 coding sequence is TGTGCCAGCAGGACGGGGTATGGCTACACCTTC. Translating it yields CASRTGYGYTF.

The V call is TRBV5-1, the J call TRBJ1-1, with TRBD1 as a possible D gene (5 bases). Germline V gives CDR1 SGHRS, CDR2 YFSETQ. This CDR3 has 13 residues. Trimming left V 0 bases short and J 10 bases short, with 13 bases between. The CDR3 is CASSLEPVGAAFF. The CDR3 bases are TGCGCCAGCAGCTTGGAACCCGTTGGGGCAGCTTTCTTT.

This clonotype has ten or more counts. The rearrangement links TRBV7-8 to TRBJ2-7; 11 nucleotides align to TRBD1. Per the germline V gene, CDR1 is SGHVS and CDR2 is FQNEAQ. CDR3 length equals 16 residues. V was pared by 2 bases and J by 2 bases, with 5 bases of the junction left unmatched. The DNA of the CDR3 is TGTGCCAGCAGCTTACTACCGGGACAGGGGGCCTACGAGCAGTACTTC. Protein sequence: CASSLLPGQGAYEQYF.

This clonotype was counted ten times or more. The rearrangement links TRBV12-3 or TRBV12-4 to TRBJ2-2, with TRBD1 matching 8 bases. This CDR3 is built from 15 residues. V lost 1 base to trimming and J lost 4 bases; unmatched junction nucleotides: 2. This chain's CDR3 is CASSLGQGATGELFF. Written as DNA, the CDR3 is TGTGCCAGCAGTTTAGGGCAGGGGGCCACCGGGGAGCTGTTTTTT.

The rearrangement links TRBV9 to TRBJ2-5; TRBD2 might be the D (7 bases). The germline V and J ends were trimmed by 5 bases and 4 bases, with 12 bases remaining between them. The CDR3 length is 13 residues. Germline V gene data show CDR1 as SGDLS and CDR2 as YYNGEE. Written as DNA, the CDR3 is TGTGCCAGCAGAGGGGGGGAACGAGAGACCCAGTACTTC. Translation gives CASRGGERETQYF.

There are many counts of this clonotype. The chain has TRBV20-1 and TRBJ1-5, with TRBD1 matching over 8 bases. This CDR3 contains 16 residues. Germline lookup yields CDR1 DFQATT and CDR2 SNEGSKA (reference sequence). With 4 bases clipped from V and 3 bases from J, the junction kept 11 bases outside the gene matches. CDR3 bases: TGCAGTGCTATACGTCGGGACAGGCGGAACAATCAGCCCCAGCATTTT. Its translation: CSAIRRDRRNNQPQHF.

This clonotype was seen once. The chain uses TRBV18 and TRBJ1-5; possibly TRBD1 for D (5 bases). Germline lookup yields CDR1 KGHSH and CDR2 LQKENI. The ends were cut back, 0 bases at V and 6 bases at J, with 15 bases in the middle. The CDR3 contains 16 residues. The CDR3 sequence: CASSPPLGQGIQPQHF. CDR3 coding DNA: TGTGCCAGCTCACCACCGCTCGGTCAGGGTATTCAGCCCCAGCATTTT.